This section outlines one TCR beta chain sequence together with its context. No antigen is known for it. V lost 3 bases to trimming and J lost 2 bases, with 22 bases between them. This CDR3 is 18 amino acids long. Per germline, CDR1 SNHLY and CDR2 FYNNEI. The sample belongs to a study of shared clonotypes between healthy human individuals. Study-level information: Per-donor plates numbered three CD4 naive, three CD4 memory, two CD8 naive and one CD8 memory.

Study-wide findings and caveats: Generally, naive subsets came out with larger estimated richness than memory subsets. Generation probability values for non-shared clonotypes were lower than those for clonotypes shared by all four donors.

The repertoire was sequenced with immunoSEQ multiplex PCR; TCRdb's copy has only in-frame clones and lacks some. Of about 1 million clones listed, approximately 72% were seen once; the top ten hold 1.4% to 1.5%. The sequence derives from a man between 18 and 29 years old in good health. The chain joins TRBV2 to TRBJ1-1; the D is unclear. Specimen: memory CD4+ T cells sorted from blood. Subset defined: CD45RA-negative fraction. The CDR3 here is CASSDLEGIPNLNTEAFF. DNA of the CDR3: TGTGCCAGCAGTGATCTCGAGGGAATACCGAACCTAAACACTGAAGCTTTCTTT.